Presented here are 30 T cell receptor beta chains from one specimen sequenced in a study of blood T cell repertoires in COVID-19. The protocol was immunoSEQ multiplex PCR, while the TCRdb copy is restricted to in-frame clones and leaves out a portion. The repertoire consists of fewer than 250,000 clones, with 80% occurring once and the leading ten covering roughly 6.4%. Sequenced material: peripheral blood. These receptor sequences come from a man between 60 and 70 years old with acute or convalescent COVID-19.

V is TRBV15 and J is TRBJ2-1; D gene uncertain. Trimming took off 0 bases at V and 0 bases at J, with 6 bases between the two ends. CDR3 length: 15 amino acids. The germline V gene has CDR1 LNHNV and CDR2 YYDKDF (reference sequence). As DNA, the CDR3 is TGTGCCACCAGCAGAGACCGGAGCTCCTACAATGAGCAGTTCTTC. It codes for CATSRDRSSYNEQFF.

V and J are TRBV14 and TRBJ2-7; possible D gene TRBD2, 6 bases. Per the germline V gene, CDR1 is SGHDN and CDR2 is FVKESK. The CDR3 is 13 amino acids. Deletions cut 2 bases from V and 5 bases from J, with 10 bases between. The DNA of the CDR3 is TGTGCCAGCAGCCAAAACCGGAGGGACGAGCAGTACTTC. Translated, it gives CASSQNRRDEQYF.

The chain is built from TRBV5-1 and TRBJ1-2, with D perhaps matching TRBD1 (5 bases). Deletions cut 1 base from V and 6 bases from J, with 16 bases between. Germline assignment: CDR1 SGHRS and CDR2 YFSETQ. This CDR3 has 15 residues. The DNA for the CDR3 is TGCGCCAGCAGCTTGAGTTCTCAGGGAACCAATGGCTACACCTTC. It encodes CASSLSSQGTNGYTF.

The J gene is TRBJ1-1, the V gene TRBV7-9; 7 positions agree with TRBD1. The ends lost 5 bases at V and 4 bases at J; junction bases unmatched: 7. The germline gives CDR1 SEHNR, CDR2 FQNEAQ (reference sequence). This CDR3 is 14 amino acids long. Here the CDR3 DNA reads TGTGCCAGCAGCGATCCAGGGGGAGGCACTGAAGCTTTCTTT. Its protein product is CASSDPGGGTEAFF.

The J gene is TRBJ1-4, the V gene TRBV9; perhaps TRBD1 as D (5 bases). Germline V gives CDR1 SGDLS, CDR2 YYNGEE. Deletions cut 3 bases from V and 5 bases from J, with 8 bases between. The CDR3 is 13 amino acids. This CDR3 is CASSGTINEKLFF. DNA for the CDR3: TGTGCCAGCAGCGGGACAATAAATGAAAAACTGTTTTTT.

V usage is TRBV20-1 and J usage is TRBJ1-2; TRBD1 might be the D (6 bases). Germline V CDR1 and CDR2: DFQATT, SNEGSKA (reference sequence). Trimming took 3 bases from V and 6 from J, leaving 20 bases between them. CDR3 length: 15 residues. This chain's CDR3 is CSASGGNLGGHGYTF. For the CDR3, the DNA is TGCAGTGCTAGTGGTGGTAATCTGGGGGGGCATGGCTACACCTTC.

This clone was detected a few times. V and J are TRBV7-8 and TRBJ1-2; 9 nucleotides agree with TRBD1. This CDR3 comprises 14 residues. V was clipped by 4 bases and J by 5 bases; unmatched bases: 5. CDR1 is SGHVS and CDR2 is FQNEAQ in the germline V gene. In DNA, the CDR3 is TGTGCCAGCAGCTCACAGGGGGCGCATTATGGCTACACCTTC. It is translated as CASSSQGAHYGYTF.

This clone was detected a few times. V is TRBV4-1 and J is TRBJ2-1; D is perhaps TRBD1 (6 bases). Looked up from germline, CDR1 is MGHRA and CDR2 is YSYEKL. The CDR3 is 15 residues long. Between the trimmed V and J ends, which lost 6 bases and 4 bases, there was a span of 16 bases. CDR3: CASRVRQDFYNEQFF. CDR3 DNA sequence: TGCGCCAGCAGGGTACGACAGGATTTTTACAATGAGCAGTTCTTC.

This chain connects TRBV25-1 to TRBJ2-1, with D unresolved. Between the trimmed V and J ends, which lost 3 bases and 4 bases, there was a span of 4 bases. The V gene's germline CDR1 is MGHDK and CDR2 SYGVNS. CDR3 length: 12 residues. The CDR3 reads CASSETYNEQFF. Here the CDR3 DNA reads TGTGCCAGCAGTGAGACATACAATGAGCAGTTCTTC. The entire variable domain, with the rest obtained from reference TRBV25-1 and TRBJ2-1, is as follows: EADIYQTPRYLVIGTGKKITLECSQTMGHDKMYWYQQDPGMELHLIHYSYGVNSTEKGDLSSESTVSRIRTEHFPLTLESARPSHTSQYLCASSETYNEQFFGPGTRLTVL.

This clone was detected only a few times. This chain joins TRBV6-2 or TRBV6-3 and TRBJ1-2; 9 positions match TRBD1. This CDR3 region has 14 residues. The V gene's germline CDR1 is MNHEY and CDR2 SVGEGT. V shed 4 bases, J shed 6 bases, and the junction held 6 bases outside the gene matches. In DNA, the CDR3 is TGTGCCAGCAGTTTCCCGGGACAGGGCGATGGCTACACCTTC. Its protein is CASSFPGQGDGYTF.

CDR3 bases: TGTGCCAGCAGTCTACCCACAGGCCCCAACTACGAGCAGTACTTC. Its protein is CASSLPTGPNYEQYF. The chain combines TRBV28 with TRBJ2-7; perhaps TRBD1 as D (5 bases). This CDR3 contains 15 residues. V shed 5 bases and J shed 3 bases, with 17 bases lying between them. Germline V lookup: CDR1 MDHEN, CDR2 SYDVKM.

Of note for this clone: This sample also contains other DNA sequences that code for the same CDR3. The rearrangement uses TRBV6-4 and TRBJ2-1; 10 bases map to TRBD2. Per germline, CDR1 MRHNA and CDR2 SNTAGT. The length of the CDR3 is 15 residues. V lost 3 bases, J lost 5 bases, and 4 bases stayed unmatched. The CDR3 reads CASSEGAGGHNEQFF. CDR3 sequence (DNA): TGTGCCAGCAGTGAGGGAGCGGGAGGGCACAATGAGCAGTTCTTC.

In its sample, this clone was seen once. The genes are TRBV6-5 and TRBJ1-1, with D unclear. The CDR3 consists of 15 residues. Between the trimmed V and J ends, which lost 4 bases and 4 bases, there was a span of 16 bases. The V gene's germline CDR1 is MNHEY and CDR2 SVGAGI. DNA for the CDR3: TGTGCCAGCAGTTCCGTATCGGCGGGGAGCACTGAAGCTTTCTTT. It is translated as CASSSVSAGSTEAFF.

This clone showed up just a few times. V gene TRBV6-5 combines with J gene TRBJ2-2, with TRBD1 matching 8 bases. The length of the CDR3 is 14 residues. Germline V CDR1 and CDR2: MNHEY, SVGAGI. Trimming removed 6 bases from V and 4 bases from J; junction bases left unmatched: 4. DNA for the CDR3: TGTGCCAGCAGCCAGGACAGGGCCACCGGGGAGCTGTTTTTT. This sequence encodes CASSQDRATGELFF.

This clone is a singleton in its sample. The V gene is TRBV9, the J gene TRBJ1-3; possible D gene TRBD1, 5 bases. CDR1 is SGDLS, CDR2 YYNGEE, per germline. The V gene lost 4 bases and the J gene lost 4 bases, with 18 bases spanning the gap. There are 16 residues in the CDR3. As DNA, the CDR3 is TGTGCCAGCAGCACCAACTACCAGGGTGCGGGAAACACCATATATTTT. It translates to CASSTNYQGAGNTIYF.

The rearrangement joins TRBV7-6 to TRBJ2-1; possible D gene TRBD1, 6 bases. Between the trimmed V and J ends, which lost 5 bases and 10 bases, there was a span of 15 bases. From germline, CDR1 is SGHVS and CDR2 FNYEAQ. CDR3 length: 13 amino acids. Written as DNA, the CDR3 is TGTGCCAGCAGCAAAAGCAGGGGAAGCGAGCAGTTCTTC. Translation gives CASSKSRGSEQFF.

This clone occurred once. The chain joins TRBV6-1 to TRBJ2-1; 7 nucleotides align to TRBD2. The trim removed 2 bases at V and 6 bases at J, leaving 13 bases unmatched. The germline CDR1 and CDR2 sequences are MNHNS and SASEGT. This CDR3 spans 17 amino acids. The CDR3, as DNA: TGTGCCAGCAGTGAATCCCCTTTGGGCGGGGGAGGCAATGAGCAGTTCTTC. The encoded protein is CASSESPLGGGGNEQFF.

The chain has TRBV27 and TRBJ1-2; TRBD1 is a possible D gene (5 bases). In germline, CDR1 is MNHEY, CDR2 SMNVEV (reference sequence). This CDR3 contains 16 residues. Trimming cost V 5 bases and J 2 bases, with 18 bases left between them. CDR3 DNA: TGTGCCAGCAGTACCCAGCTGGTAAAGGGGAACTATGGCTACACCTTC. This encodes CASSTQLVKGNYGYTF.

The chain recombines TRBV7-3 with TRBJ1-1, with D uncertain. Germline lookup yields CDR1 SGHTA and CDR2 FQGTGA. The V end was cut by 2 bases, the J end by 1 base, with 11 bases between. This CDR3 has 15 amino acids. For the CDR3, the DNA is TGTGCCAGCAGCTTATATGCTCAGTCGAACACTGAAGCTTTCTTT. It codes for CASSLYAQSNTEAFF. The variable domain in full, with the rest retrieved from reference TRBV7-3 and TRBJ1-1, is GAGVSQTPSNKVTEKGKYVELRCDPISGHTALYWYRQSLGQGPEFLIYFQGTGAADDSGLPNDRFFAVRPEGSVSTLKIQRTERGDSAVYLCASSLYAQSNTEAFFGQGTRLTVV.

This clone was found a few times. This chain uses TRBV28 with TRBJ1-2, with 8 bases matching TRBD1. The CDR3 consists of 15 residues. Looked up from germline, CDR1 is MDHEN and CDR2 is SYDVKM. V was clipped by 1 base and J by 4 bases; unmatched bases: 5. The CDR3 coding sequence is TGTGCCAGCAGTTTATTCAGGGGGCCGAGCTATGGCTACACCTTC. Translated, it gives CASSLFRGPSYGYTF.

The chain has TRBV5-1 and TRBJ1-3, with 9 bases aligning to TRBD1. Trimming removed 3 bases from V and 0 bases from J; junction bases left unmatched: 1. The germline V gene has CDR1 SGHRS and CDR2 YFSETQ. CDR3 length: 15 residues. CDR3: CASSSGQGSGNTIYF. The CDR3 DNA sequence: TGCGCCAGCAGCTCGGGACAGGGCTCTGGAAACACCATATATTTT.

The chain joins TRBV5-5 to TRBJ2-2, with a possible D match to TRBD1 (6 bases). The CDR3 length is 15 residues. Per the germline V gene, CDR1 is SGHKS and CDR2 is YYEKEE (reference sequence). With 5 bases removed from V and 11 bases from J, the gap between germline ends came to 22 bases. The CDR3 spells CASRKTGSQQTELFF. DNA for the CDR3: TGTGCCAGCAGAAAAACAGGGAGCCAACAAACCGAGCTGTTTTTT.

This chain joins TRBV6-5 and TRBJ2-1; a weak D match, TRBD2 (6 bases). Germline loops: CDR1 MNHEY, CDR2 SVGAGI. V was clipped by 4 bases and J by 7 bases, with 20 bases between them. The CDR3 sequence is 16 residues long. The CDR3, as DNA: TGTGCCAGCAGTTCGAATCCGTTCGGGAGCGCAAATGAGCAGTTCTTC. This codes for CASSSNPFGSANEQFF.

The CDR3 DNA sequence: TGTGCCAGCAGCCAAGGGTCGGGGAACACTGAAGCTTTCTTT. It codes for CASSQGSGNTEAFF. The chain uses TRBV4-2 and TRBJ1-1, with D unclear. Germline V gives CDR1 LGHNA, CDR2 YNFKEQ. This CDR3 comprises 14 residues. Between the trimmed V and J ends, which lost 1 base and 1 base, there was a span of 7 bases.

As for this clone: Distinct nucleotide sequences in the sample also encode this CDR3. This chain joins TRBV3-1 (or the pseudogene TRBV3-2) and TRBJ1-1; possible D gene TRBD1, 5 bases. CDR1 is LGHDT and CDR2 is YNNKEL in the germline V gene (reference sequence). V lost 0 bases and J 5 bases, leaving 13 bases between the germline ends. This CDR3 region has 15 residues. The CDR3 loop is CASSQDGGIGTEAFF. The CDR3 DNA reads TGTGCCAGCAGCCAAGACGGGGGGATCGGGACTGAAGCTTTCTTT.

The gene calls are TRBV6-4 and TRBJ1-6; tentatively, D is TRBD1 (6 bases). The CDR3 covers 18 residues. Trimming removed 3 bases from V and 0 bases from J, with 15 bases in between. The germline gives CDR1 MRHNA, CDR2 SNTAGT. CDR3 DNA: TGTGCCAGCAGTGAAACGGGGCAGGGGAGCTCCTATAATTCACCCCTCCACTTT. Translating gives CASSETGQGSSYNSPLHF.

The J gene is TRBJ1-6, the V gene TRBV4-2, with D perhaps TRBD1 (6 bases). The CDR3 sequence is 15 residues long. Germline lookup yields CDR1 LGHNA and CDR2 YNFKEQ. V lost 1 base and J 6 bases, leaving 10 bases between the germline ends. CDR3 nucleotides: TGTGCCAGCAGCCAAGTCGGACAGCCTAATTCACCCCTCCACTTT. It specifies CASSQVGQPNSPLHF.

V is TRBV24-1 and J is TRBJ2-1; 8 nucleotides match TRBD2. J was trimmed by 5 bases and V by 6 bases; bases with no gene match: 8. Looked up from germline, CDR1 is KGHDR and CDR2 is SFDVKD. This CDR3 spans 15 amino acids. The DNA for the CDR3 is TGTGCCACCAGTCCCAGGCGGGAGGTTGACAATGAGCAGTTCTTC. Amino acid sequence: CATSPRREVDNEQFF.

This clone was seen a single time. The chain is built from TRBV7-9 and TRBJ2-7, with 7 positions matching TRBD1. The germline gives CDR1 SEHNR, CDR2 FQNEAQ (reference sequence). This CDR3 is built from 17 residues. Trimming at V came to 3 bases and at J to 2 bases, leaving 13 bases not matched to a gene. This CDR3 is CASSFRRPQGLPYEQYF. CDR3 bases: TGTGCCAGCAGCTTCCGTCGCCCACAGGGGCTTCCCTACGAGCAGTACTTC.

The CDR3, as DNA: TGCAGCGTTGACATGGGGGGGGGCACAGATACGCAGTATTTT. Its translation: CSVDMGGGTDTQYF. The chain combines TRBV29-1 with TRBJ2-3; the match to TRBD2 covers 7 bases. V was pared by 3 bases and J by 1 base, with 4 bases of the junction left unmatched. The CDR3 is 14 residues long. Germline lookup yields CDR1 SQVTM and CDR2 ANQGSEA.